A selection of T cell receptor beta chains follows, all from one sample in a study of identical twins. TCRdb fed the 5' RACE reads into MiXCR, producing one record per CDR3 protein. Among 450,000 to 500,000 distinct CDR3 sequences listed, roughly an eighth were seen once. Separately, the same data were catalogued under a study of yellow fever vaccine responses in identical twins.

Sequenced input: CD4+ T cells sorted from blood. These receptors were obtained from a woman under 30 in good health. The CDR3 runs from the conserved cysteine through the conserved F or W. D genes are given only for firm matches. Some rows have no size entry. The others give once, few or many, or a class for an expanded clone.

TRBJ2-7,many,TRBD2,TRBV12-3/TRBV12-4,CASSFEGIAGYEQYF,TGTGCCAGCAGTTTCGAGGGCATAGCGGGATACGAGCAGTACTTC
TRBJ2-4,many,NA,TRBV28,CASSETGAKNIQYF,TGTGCCAGCAGTGAGACGGGCGCCAAAAACATTCAGTACTTC
TRBJ2-7,few,NA,TRBV11-2,CASSLLGAGTEVLSYEQYF,TGTGCCAGCAGCTTATTAGGGGCCGGGACCGAAGTACTCTCCTACGAGCAGTACTTC
TRBJ1-3,few,NA,TRBV6-5,CASSYGGDGNTIYF,TGTGCCAGCAGTTACGGAGGGGACGGAAACACCATATATTTT
TRBJ2-1,NA,NA,TRBV12-3/TRBV12-4,CASCLVPGDGPQDNEQFF,TGTGCCAGCTGTTTAGTCCCCGGAGACGGGCCCCAAGACAATGAGCAGTTCTTC
TRBJ1-6,few,TRBD1,TRBV2,CASSVRDRDSPLHF,TGTGCCAGCAGCGTCCGGGACAGGGATTCACCCCTCCACTTT
TRBJ2-3,NA,NA,TRBV20-1,CSARDSQDTQYF,TGCAGTGCTAGAGATTCCCAAGATACGCAGTATTTT
TRBJ2-1,NA,TRBD1,TRBV7-2,CASSFRQGAHEQFF,TGTGCCAGCAGCTTCAGACAGGGGGCCCATGAGCAGTTCTTC
TRBJ2-3,NA,NA,TRBV19,CASMDPRGPSTDTQYF,TGTGCCAGTATGGATCCCCGGGGGCCCAGCACAGATACGCAGTATTTT
TRBJ2-6,few,TRBD1,TRBV10-3,CAISETGQGAGANVLTF,TGTGCCATCAGTGAGACAGGACAGGGGGCTGGGGCCAACGTCCTGACTTTC
TRBJ2-1,NA,TRBD1,TRBV11-3,CASSPPGGSPAFF,TGTGCCAGCAGCCCTCCAGGGGGCTCCCCGGCGTTCTTC
TRBJ1-2,many,TRBD1,TRBV12-3/TRBV12-4,CASSLTGGYGYTF,TGTGCCAGCAGCTTGACAGGGGGCTATGGCTACACCTTC
TRBJ1-2,NA,NA,TRBV7-6,CASSPLSGSNYGYTF,TGTGCCAGCAGCCCCCTCTCAGGGTCTAACTATGGCTACACCTTC
TRBJ2-7,NA,TRBD2,TRBV20-1,CSARVPGLAGHEQYF,TGCAGTGCTAGGGTCCCAGGACTAGCGGGCCACGAGCAGTACTTC
TRBJ1-1,NA,NA,TRBV2,CASSEATPKAEAFF,TGTGCCAGCAGTGAAGCGACACCGAAGGCTGAAGCTTTCTTT
TRBJ2-1,NA,TRBD2,TRBV4-1,CASKISGAVGEQFF,TGCGCCAGCAAAATTAGCGGGGCTGTTGGGGAGCAGTTCTTC
TRBJ2-5,once,NA,TRBV7-9,CASSRRLDEETQYF,TGTGCCAGCAGCCGCAGACTGGACGAAGAGACCCAGTACTTC
TRBJ1-2,few,NA,TRBV20-1,CSAPLLTGTHYGYTF,TGCAGTGCTCCGCTTTTGACCGGGACCCACTATGGCTACACCTTC
TRBJ2-1,few,TRBD2,TRBV24-1,CATSDFPAGGLYNEQFF,TGTGCCACCAGTGATTTTCCAGCGGGAGGGCTCTACAATGAGCAGTTCTTC
TRBJ1-1,many,NA,TRBV12-3/TRBV12-4,CASSLGWDTEAFF,TGTGCCAGCAGTTTAGGGTGGGACACTGAAGCTTTCTTT
TRBJ1-1,NA,NA,TRBV12-3/TRBV12-4,CASLTGKNTEAFF,TGTGCCAGCCTGACAGGAAAGAACACTGAAGCTTTCTTT
TRBJ2-1,many,NA,TRBV28,CASRSGTGEYNEQFF,TGTGCCAGCAGATCTGGGACGGGCGAATACAATGAGCAGTTCTTC
TRBJ2-1,few,NA,TRBV11-2,CASSRGNGEQFF,TGTGCCAGCAGCAGGGGTAACGGTGAGCAGTTCTTC
TRBJ2-2,few,NA,TRBV30,CAWSQRDTGELFF,TGTGCCTGGTCTCAGAGAGACACCGGGGAGCTGTTTTTT
TRBJ2-2,many,TRBD1,TRBV18,CASSPTGANTGELFF,TGTGCCAGCTCACCAACAGGGGCGAACACCGGGGAGCTGTTTTTT
TRBJ2-7,few,TRBD1,TRBV2,CASRQRLGTEGSRNYEQYF,TGTGCCAGCAGACAGCGGCTTGGGACAGAGGGTTCAAGGAATTACGAGCAGTACTTC
TRBJ2-1,NA,NA,TRBV12-3/TRBV12-4,CASSSGQYNEQFF,TGTGCCAGCAGTTCCGGACAGTACAATGAGCAGTTCTTC
TRBJ2-2,NA,NA,TRBV5-6,CASSPGTRWGELLF,TGTGCCAGCAGCCCCGGGACCCGCTGGGGGGAGCTGCTTTTT
TRBJ2-3,NA,TRBD2,TRBV6-2/TRBV6-3,CASSYGLAGATDTQYF,TGTGCCAGCAGTTACGGACTAGCGGGGGCAACAGATACGCAGTATTTT
TRBJ2-7,many,NA,TRBV10-3,CAIGDSNRAFFEQYF,TGTGCCATCGGCGATTCGAACAGGGCGTTCTTCGAGCAGTACTTC
TRBJ2-7,few,TRBD1,TRBV29-1,CSVEYGQATYEQYF,TGCAGCGTTGAATACGGACAGGCCACCTACGAGCAGTACTTC
TRBJ2-1,NA,NA,TRBV29-1,CSVEMGDQEQFF,TGCAGCGTTGAAATGGGGGACCAAGAGCAGTTCTTC
TRBJ2-1,NA,TRBD2,TRBV3-1,CASSLLANYNEQFF,TGTGCCAGCAGCCTACTAGCGAATTACAATGAGCAGTTCTTC
TRBJ1-2,once,NA,TRBV28,CASSSHTNYGYTF,TGTGCCAGCAGCTCACATACAAACTATGGCTACACCTTC
TRBJ2-1,few,TRBD2,TRBV10-3,CAISPTAGGSYNEQFF,TGTGCCATCAGCCCCACGGCGGGAGGCTCCTACAATGAGCAGTTCTTC
TRBJ2-7,few,TRBD2,TRBV10-1,CASSDLASGSYEQYF,TGCGCCAGCAGTGATCTGGCTAGCGGGAGCTACGAGCAGTACTTC
TRBJ2-5,NA,NA,TRBV20-1,CSAEAAAQETQYF,TGCAGTGCGGAGGCAGCGGCCCAAGAGACCCAGTACTTC
TRBJ2-5,NA,NA,TRBV7-2,CASTSPAGTQYF,TGTGCCTCCACTTCTCCCGCGGGGACCCAGTACTTC
TRBJ2-2,many,NA,TRBV5-1,CASSLAGSPNTGELFF,TGCGCCAGCAGCTTGGCCGGCAGTCCGAACACCGGGGAGCTGTTTTTT
TRBJ2-2,NA,TRBD2,TRBV30,CAWRTGTSGELFF,TGTGCCTGGAGAACAGGGACTAGCGGGGAGCTGTTTTTT
TRBJ1-2,NA,NA,TRBV6-1,CASGKQGGYGYTF,TGTGCCAGCGGAAAACAGGGAGGTTATGGCTACACCTTC
TRBJ2-7,few,TRBD2,TRBV2,CASRLTSGTSYEQYF,TGTGCCAGCAGGCTAACTAGCGGAACATCCTACGAGCAGTACTTC
TRBJ2-2,few,NA,TRBV7-9,CASRPGALGALTGELFF,TGTGCCAGCAGGCCAGGGGCTCTGGGGGCGCTTACCGGGGAGCTGTTTTTT
TRBJ2-5,NA,TRBD2,TRBV4-2,CASSQEPGLAGQETQYF,TGTGCCAGCAGCCAAGAACCGGGACTAGCGGGGCAGGAGACCCAGTACTTC
TRBJ2-3,few,TRBD1,TRBV14,CASSRRRDSNTDTQYF,TGTGCCAGCAGCAGACGCCGGGACAGTAACACAGATACGCAGTATTTT
TRBJ2-4,NA,TRBD2,TRBV12-3/TRBV12-4,CASSLNSGRAKNIQYF,TGTGCCAGCAGTTTGAATAGCGGGCGTGCCAAAAACATTCAGTACTTC
TRBJ2-7,many,NA,TRBV20-1,CSASGEAFYEQYF,TGCAGTGCTAGCGGGGAAGCATTCTACGAGCAGTACTTC
TRBJ2-5,NA,NA,TRBV19,CASSMGGSRRETQYF,TGTGCCAGTAGTATGGGTGGTAGCCGACGGGAGACCCAGTACTTC
TRBJ2-2,NA,NA,TRBV7-6,CASSLGVQPRGGELFF,TGTGCCAGCAGCTTAGGGGTCCAGCCCAGGGGCGGGGAGCTGTTTTTT
TRBJ2-5,once,TRBD2,TRBV24-1,CATSLAGGQETQYF,TGTGCCACCAGTCTAGCGGGAGGCCAAGAGACCCAGTACTTC
TRBJ1-5,few,NA,TRBV6-2/TRBV6-3,CASSYGGIGQPQHF,TGTGCCAGCAGTTACGGGGGGATCGGTCAGCCCCAGCATTTT
TRBJ1-1,few,NA,TRBV14,CASMRGMNTEAFF,TGTGCCAGCATGAGGGGAATGAACACTGAAGCTTTCTTT
TRBJ2-1,NA,TRBD2,TRBV2,CASDNGRAGNEQFF,TGTGCCAGCGATAATGGGAGGGCCGGTAATGAGCAGTTCTTC
TRBJ2-4,NA,TRBD1,TRBV7-9,CASSRGTEQNIQYF,TGTGCCAGCAGCAGAGGGACAGAGCAAAACATTCAGTACTTC
TRBJ2-1,NA,TRBD2,TRBV6-2/TRBV6-3,CASSRLAGFYNEQFF,TGTGCCAGCAGTAGACTAGCGGGTTTCTACAATGAGCAGTTCTTC